The clone carrying this T cell receptor (beta chain) came up a few times. Antigen specificity is unknown. This sample was included in a study of immune evolution from preneoplasia to lung adenocarcinoma. Findings and limits, study-wide: Later-stage lesions seemingly showed higher T cell density and diversity than normal lung.

Trimming cost V 4 bases and J 3 bases, with 11 bases left between them. Germline CDR1 is SGHNT and CDR2 is YYREEE (reference sequence). This CDR3 spans 15 amino acids. Measured with immunoSEQ multiplex PCR; TCRdb has only the in-frame clones, and not every one. The repertoire holds some 3,300 clones, with about half as singletons. The receptor's source is a person between 50 and 60 years old with lung adenocarcinoma. The J gene is TRBJ2-6, the V gene TRBV5-4; no reliable D call. Sequencing was performed on FFPE normal lung tissue adjacent to the tumor. CDR3 amino acids: CASSLQALGANVLTF. CDR3 nucleotides: TGTGCCAGCAGCCTCCAGGCTCTTGGGGCCAACGTCCTGACTTTC. The variable domain in full, with the rest retrieved from reference TRBV5-4 and TRBJ2-6, is ETGVTQSPTHLIKTRGQQVTLRCSSQSGHNTVSWYQQALGQGPQFIFQYYREEENGRGNFPPRFSGLQFPNYSSELNVNALELDDSALYLCASSLQALGANVLTFGAGSRLTVL.